These 15 T cell receptor beta chains came from one sample sequenced in a study of spatial heterogeneity in lung cancer. Broader study findings: One measure, the expanded intratumoral alpha and beta TCR count, tracked tumor mutation counts.

Regarding time point: sample taken at primary tumor resection. TCRdb re-called the 5' RACE reads with MiXCR, one entry per CDR3 protein. The data hold approximately 94,000 distinct CDR3 sequences, with 4.4% observed a single time. These receptors have no known antigen. The material sequenced was lung tumor tissue, taken at surgery. The receptor source for this set is a male donor with early-stage non-small cell lung cancer.

This clonotype was recorded many times. The CDR3 DNA follows: TGCGCCAGCAGCTACGGGTATGACACTGAAGCTTTCTTT. As protein: CASSYGYDTEAFF. This rearrangement joins TRBV5-1 to TRBJ1-1; D remains unclear. Germline V gene data show CDR1 as SGHRS and CDR2 as YFSETQ. Trimming pared 3 bases from V and 3 bases from J, leaving 9 bases between. This CDR3 spans 13 amino acids.

This clonotype was picked up many times. The J gene is TRBJ1-2, the V gene TRBV6-6; D is possibly TRBD1 (5 bases). Germline-derived CDR1 and CDR2 are MNHNY and SVGAGI (reference sequence). V lost 5 bases, J lost 4 bases, and 11 bases lay in between. There are 13 residues in the CDR3. The CDR3 coding sequence is TGTGCCAGCAGTCCGGCAGGGAGCTATGGCTACACCTTC. Residues: CASSPAGSYGYTF.

This clonotype is labeled as medium-sized (0.01 to 0.1%). The gene calls are TRBV28 and TRBJ1-1; D might be TRBD1 (6 bases). The ends were cut back, 6 bases at V and 1 base at J, with 12 bases in the middle. In germline, CDR1 is MDHEN, CDR2 SYDVKM. This CDR3 is built from 14 residues. The chain's CDR3 is CASSNGQKNTEAFF. The CDR3, as DNA: TGTGCCAGCAGCAACGGACAGAAGAACACTGAAGCTTTCTTT.

This clonotype has a count of ten or more. CDR3 in amino acids: CATWSGGLNEKLFF. CDR3 in DNA: TGTGCCACTTGGTCAGGAGGGCTGAATGAAAAACTGTTTTTT. The genes are TRBV7-9 and TRBJ1-4; D call uncertain. Germline CDR1 reads SEHNR; CDR2 reads FQNEAQ (reference sequence). Deletions cut 10 bases from V and 5 bases from J, with 17 bases between. The CDR3 runs 14 residues.

The chain carries TRBV20-1 and TRBJ1-1, with a weak D call TRBD1 (6 bases). The V end lost 3 bases, the J end lost 3 bases, and 14 bases lay between the germline ends. The CDR3 is made up of 14 amino acids. The germline V gene encodes CDR1 DFQATT and CDR2 SNEGSKA (reference sequence). The CDR3 region has the DNA TGCAGTGCTAGGTCCCAGGGGCGATACACTGAAGCTTTCTTT. Its protein is CSARSQGRYTEAFF.

This clonotype was recorded many times. The V gene is TRBV2, the J gene TRBJ1-5; D may be TRBD1 (5 bases). V gave up 2 bases and J gave up 5 bases, with 7 bases separating them. Germline V CDR1 and CDR2: SNHLY, FYNNEI. The CDR3 extends over 13 amino acids. CDR3 residues: CASSEWGYQPQHF. CDR3 sequence (DNA): TGTGCCAGCAGTGAATGGGGCTATCAGCCCCAGCATTTT.

Comment on this clonotype: Germline and junction disagree at one end, which may indicate a read error. The chain carries TRBV20-1 and TRBJ2-1, with D maybe TRBD2 (5 bases). Germline V lookup: CDR1 DFQATT, CDR2 SNEGSKA (reference sequence). CDR3 size: 12 residues. CDR3 in amino acids: CSARDRMRRLIF. The CDR3 nucleotides are TGCAGTGCTAGAGATAGGATGCGGAGACTAATCTTC.

A note on this clonotype: This may be a read error, as it is one base from a much larger clone. The gene calls are TRBV7-9 and TRBJ2-3; D gene unclear. Germline V gene lookup returns CDR1 SEHNR and CDR2 FQNEAQ (reference sequence). The CDR3 consists of 13 residues. Here the CDR3 DNA reads TGTGCCAGCAGCTTAGCATCGGCAGATACGCGGTATTTT. It specifies CASSLASADTRYF. Full variable domain (missing parts from reference TRBV7-9 and TRBJ2-3): DTGVSQNPRHKITKRGQNVTFRCDPISEHNRLYWYRQTLGQGPEFLTYFQNEAQLEKSRLLSDRFSAERPKGSFSTLEIQRTEQGDSAMYLCASSLASADTRYFGPGTRLTVL.

CDR3 in amino acids: CSASNRGHGELFF. The CDR3 DNA reads as TGCAGTGCTAGCAACAGGGGTCACGGGGAGCTGTTTTTT. The rearrangement links TRBV20-1 to TRBJ2-2; the match to TRBD1 covers 7 bases. The germline V gene has CDR1 DFQATT and CDR2 SNEGSKA (reference sequence). V was pared by 3 bases and J by 7 bases, with 5 bases of the junction left unmatched. The length of the CDR3 is 13 residues.

At least ten counts were recorded for this clonotype. The chain employs TRBV24-1 and TRBJ2-3; D perhaps matches TRBD1 (5 bases). Germline assignment: CDR1 KGHDR and CDR2 SFDVKD. Trimming pared 3 bases from V and 0 bases from J, leaving 12 bases between. The CDR3 length is 16 residues. CDR3 residues: CATSDTPTESTDTQYF. CDR3 nucleotide sequence: TGTGCCACCAGTGATACACCGACAGAAAGCACAGATACGCAGTATTTT.

V gene TRBV6-5 combines with J gene TRBJ2-3; D possibly corresponds to TRBD2 (6 bases). This CDR3 region has 14 residues. Deletions cut 4 bases from V and 4 bases from J, with 12 bases between. The germline CDR1 and CDR2 sequences are MNHEY and SVGAGI. This CDR3 reads CASSLGGGADTQYF. The CDR3, as DNA: TGTGCCAGCAGTTTGGGGGGAGGAGCAGATACGCAGTATTTT.

Only a few counts were recorded for this clonotype. The CDR3 loop reads CASSGLAGVETQYF. Here the CDR3 DNA reads TGCGCCAGCAGCGGACTAGCGGGAGTGGAGACCCAGTACTTC. The chain carries TRBV5-1 and TRBJ2-5, with 13 bases fitting TRBD2. The CDR3 sequence is 14 residues long. V shed 4 bases, J shed 5 bases, and the junction held 2 bases outside the gene matches. Germline-derived CDR1 and CDR2 are SGHRS and YFSETQ.

This clonotype was seen ten or more times. The chain links TRBV12-3 or TRBV12-4 to TRBJ2-2; 9 positions agree with TRBD2. The CDR3 runs 15 residues. After removal of 7 bases from V and 9 bases from J, the junction contained 12 bases not matched to a gene. Written as DNA, the CDR3 is TGTGCCAGCACCCGCGGCGGGGGGGATTACCGGGAGCTGTTTTTT. As protein: CASTRGGGDYRELFF.

For the CDR3, the DNA is TGTGCCAGCAGCGGTGGGGAGGGAGCCAAAAACATTCAGTACTTC. This sequence encodes CASSGGEGAKNIQYF. This sequence joins TRBV7-2 and TRBJ2-4; 7 bases align to TRBD2. CDR1 and CDR2 from the germline V gene are SGHTA and FQGNSA. V lost 5 bases to trimming and J lost 0 bases; unmatched junction nucleotides: 4. This CDR3 contains 15 residues.

The V gene is TRBV11-2, the J gene TRBJ1-1; D is perhaps TRBD1 (5 bases). CDR3 length: 15 residues. Germline CDR1 is SGHAT and CDR2 is FQNNGV. V was shortened by 5 bases and J by 1 base, with 14 bases between the two germline ends. CDR3 sequence: CASSRGMGPNTEAFF. CDR3 DNA: TGTGCCAGCAGCCGGGGGATGGGGCCGAACACTGAAGCTTTCTTT. Filled out from reference TRBV11-2 and TRBJ1-1, the complete variable domain reads EAGVAQSPRYKIIEKRQSVAFWCNPISGHATLYWYQQILGQGPKLLIQFQNNGVVDDSQLPKDRFSAERLKGVDSTLKIQPAKLEDSAVYLCASSRGMGPNTEAFFGQGTRLTVV.